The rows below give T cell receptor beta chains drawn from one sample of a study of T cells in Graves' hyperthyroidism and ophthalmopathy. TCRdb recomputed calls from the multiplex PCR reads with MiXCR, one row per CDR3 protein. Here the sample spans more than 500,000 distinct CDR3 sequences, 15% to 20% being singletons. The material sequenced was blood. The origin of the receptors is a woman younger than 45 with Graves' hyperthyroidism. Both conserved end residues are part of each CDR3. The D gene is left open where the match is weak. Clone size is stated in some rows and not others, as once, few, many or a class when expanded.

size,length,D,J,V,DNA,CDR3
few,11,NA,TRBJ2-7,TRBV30,TGTGCCTGGAGGGTGTACCACGAGCAGTACTTC,CAWRVYHEQYF
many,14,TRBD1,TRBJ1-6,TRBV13,TGTGCCAGCAGCCCGGGACAGGGCTCTTCACCCCTCCACTTT,CASSPGQGSSPLHF
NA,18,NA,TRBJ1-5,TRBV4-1,TGCGCCAGCAGCCAAGATCCGAACAGACTGAATAGCAATCAGCCCCAGCATTTT,CASSQDPNRLNSNQPQHF
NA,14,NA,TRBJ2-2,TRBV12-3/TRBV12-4,TGTGCCAGCAGTTTCGGGCTTAACACCGGGGAGCTGTTTTTT,CASSFGLNTGELFF
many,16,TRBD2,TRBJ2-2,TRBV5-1,TGCGCCAGCAGCTCGACGGAGCGGGAATCGTCCGGGGAGCTGTTTTTT,CASSSTERESSGELFF
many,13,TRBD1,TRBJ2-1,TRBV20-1,TGCAGTGCTAGTAGGACAGGGGGCAGTGAGCAGTTCTTC,CSASRTGGSEQFF
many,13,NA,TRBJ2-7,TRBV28,TGTGCCAGCAGTTTACCCCTCCAACTCGAGCAGTACTTC,CASSLPLQLEQYF
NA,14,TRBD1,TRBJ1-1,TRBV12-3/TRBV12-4,TGTGCCAGCAGCCCCAGGGGGGGGTACACTGAAGCTTTCTTT,CASSPRGGYTEAFF
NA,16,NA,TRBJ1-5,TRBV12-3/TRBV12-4,TGTGCCAGCAGTTTAGCGCGACTTAGGGTGCGGCAGCCCCAGCATTTT,CASSLARLRVRQPQHF
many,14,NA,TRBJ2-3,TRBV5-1,TGCGCCAGCAGCCGAGCGGTTTTCACAGATACGCAGTATTTT,CASSRAVFTDTQYF
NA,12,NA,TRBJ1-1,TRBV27,TGTGCCAGCAGTTTTTTTGGGGCTGAAGCTTTCTTT,CASSFFGAEAFF
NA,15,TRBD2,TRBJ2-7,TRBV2,TGTGCCAGCAGACTCGGGACTAGCGGGAGCTCCGAGCAGTACTTC,CASRLGTSGSSEQYF
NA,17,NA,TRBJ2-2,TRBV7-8,TGTGCCAGCAGCATACGGACAGAACGAATGAACACCGGGGAGCTGTTTTTT,CASSIRTERMNTGELFF